Following are 7 T cell receptor beta chains from one sample sequenced in a study of T and B cells in COVID-19 patients. BIOMED2 TRB-A/B primer pools were used in multiplex TRB PCR. TCRdb passed the multiplex PCR reads through MiXCR, listing each CDR3 protein once. The sample includes some 10,000 distinct CDR3 sequences, just under 30% seen only once; the top ten take under 30%. TRB was amplified from about 260-540 ng of blood genomic DNA. The sequenced material came from blood. These receptors all come from a human donor who had recovered from COVID-19.

This clonotype was picked up a small number of times. The genes are TRBV19 and TRBJ1-1; D ambiguous. Germline V CDR1 and CDR2: LNHDA, SQIVND (reference sequence). V lost 4 bases and J lost 5, with 11 bases in between. CDR3 length equals 13 residues. The CDR3 sequence: CASSRGSLTEAFF. CDR3 sequence (DNA): TGTGCCAGTAGTAGAGGGAGTCTGACTGAAGCTTTCTTT.

In its sample, this clonotype was seen a few times. This chain joins TRBV18 and TRBJ2-3; 12 bases agree with TRBD2. The trim removed 3 bases at V and 5 bases at J, leaving 12 bases unmatched. The CDR3 consists of 18 residues. Germline values: CDR1 KGHSH, CDR2 LQKENI. As DNA, the CDR3 is TGTGCCAGCTCACCGACCCCACTAGCGGGAGGATCGGGAGATACGCAGTATTTT. Translating it yields CASSPTPLAGGSGDTQYF.

This clonotype has a count of ten or more. The chain joins TRBV6-2 or TRBV6-3 to TRBJ2-1; 9 bases match TRBD2. The CDR3 is made up of 15 amino acids. V dropped 2 bases and J dropped 4; count of bases not matched to a gene: 3. Germline CDR1 is MNHEY and CDR2 is SVGEGT. The CDR3 is CASSYRLAGYNEQFF. The CDR3 DNA is TGTGCCAGCAGTTACAGGCTAGCGGGGTACAATGAGCAGTTCTTC.

By sample fraction, this clonotype is medium-sized (0.01 to 0.1%). The chain is built from TRBV27 and TRBJ2-5; D remains unclear. CDR3 length: 13 residues. The germline V gene has CDR1 MNHEY and CDR2 SMNVEV (reference sequence). The ends were cut back, 6 bases at V and 7 bases at J, with 15 bases in the middle. The CDR3 here is CASRPSPFVTQYF. CDR3 coding DNA: TGTGCCAGCAGACCTTCCCCGTTTGTGACCCAGTACTTC.

The chain recombines TRBV6-6 with TRBJ2-3, with D maybe TRBD2 (5 bases). CDR3 length: 15 amino acids. Germline values: CDR1 MNHNY, CDR2 SVGAGI (reference sequence). Trimming pared 5 bases from V and 1 base from J, leaving 13 bases between. The CDR3 DNA sequence: TGTGCCAGCAGTCAGCGGCGGAGATGCACAGATACGCAGTATTTT. Translating gives CASSQRRRCTDTQYF.

This clonotype was seen repeatedly, ten times or more. V is TRBV12-3 or TRBV12-4 and J is TRBJ2-1; D gene uncertain. This CDR3 region has 12 residues. With 8 bases removed from V and 6 bases from J, the gap between germline ends came to 11 bases. The CDR3 here is CASSTGFNEQFF. DNA for the CDR3: TGTGCCAGCTCGACGGGTTTCAATGAGCAGTTCTTC.

This clonotype has ten or more counts. This chain uses TRBV5-6 with TRBJ2-2, with D perhaps given as TRBD1 or TRBD2 (6 bases each). CDR1 is SGHDT and CDR2 is YYEEEE in the germline V gene. This CDR3 is 15 amino acids long. Trimming stripped 2 bases from V and 5 bases from J, with 13 bases between. The CDR3 DNA sequence: TGTGCCAGCAGCTTTGGGGGGCTCAGGACCGGGGAGCTGTTTTTT. Its protein is CASSFGGLRTGELFF.